The clone carrying this T cell receptor beta chain was detected ten times or more. Its matching antigen is unknown. The TCR beta profiling, which covered VDJ combination and CDR3 sequence, was carried out using genomic DNA as the template. TCRdb re-called the reads through MiXCR, storing one row per CDR3 protein. The table includes some 190,000 distinct CDR3 sequences, around half detected once. These data originate in a study of CD8+CD57+ T cells in acquired aplastic anemia. Study findings and constraints: A set of around 30 CD8+ CDR3 sequences was shared between patients and controls, and these sequences appeared highly expressed in patients.

V gave up 1 base and J gave up 2 bases, with 6 bases separating them. CDR1 DFQATT and CDR2 SNEGSKA come from the germline V gene (reference sequence). This CDR3 is built from 14 residues. Sequencing used sorted CD4+, CD8+, or CD8+CD57+ T cells (not recorded which) from PBMCs. This rearrangement joins TRBV20-1 to TRBJ2-6; TRBD1 is a possible D gene (6 bases). This sequence originates from a human donor in good health. The CDR3 DNA reads TGCAGTGCTAGAGCAGGGGCTGGGGCCAACGTCCTGACTTTC. This sequence encodes CSARAGAGANVLTF.